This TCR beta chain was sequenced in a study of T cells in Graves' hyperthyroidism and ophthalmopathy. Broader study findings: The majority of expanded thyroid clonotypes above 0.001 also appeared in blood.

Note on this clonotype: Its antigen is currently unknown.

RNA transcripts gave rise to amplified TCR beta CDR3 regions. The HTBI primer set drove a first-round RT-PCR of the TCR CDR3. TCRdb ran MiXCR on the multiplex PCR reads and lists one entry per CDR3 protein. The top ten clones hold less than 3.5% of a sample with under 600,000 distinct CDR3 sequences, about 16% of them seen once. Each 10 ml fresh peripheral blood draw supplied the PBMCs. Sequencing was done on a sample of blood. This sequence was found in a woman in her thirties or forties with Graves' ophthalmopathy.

The DNA of the CDR3 is TGCAGTGTAGCGGCGAGCACAGATACGCAGTATTTT. The encoded protein is CSVAASTDTQYF. The rearrangement links TRBV20-1 to TRBJ2-3; tentatively, D is TRBD2 (6 bases). Germline assignment: CDR1 DFQATT and CDR2 SNEGSKA (reference sequence). The CDR3 contains 12 residues. The V gene lost 7 bases and the J gene lost 0 bases, with 8 bases spanning the gap.